The sequence of this TCR beta chain was determined in a study of identical twins. The study's findings and limits: Insertions ran lower in abundant cord blood beta clonotypes, though not in memory repertoires. Part of the zero-insertion signal could reflect confounding by invariant MAIT and iNKT cells.

The table lists this clonotype with a few counts. The target antigen is unknown. Trimming took 5 bases from V and 4 from J; bases not matched to a gene: 11. The CDR3 extends over 16 amino acids. The germline gives CDR1 MGHRA, CDR2 YSYEKL. Through template switching, a universal primer site was introduced, and the cDNA contained unique molecular identifiers. TCRdb processed the 5' RACE reads anew with MiXCR; each CDR3 protein has one entry. Of a few hundred thousand distinct CDR3 sequences in the sample, about 8.3% were seen once. This sample was shared with a second study, whose subject was yellow fever vaccine responses in identical twins. That source notes: The T cell response to vaccination in identical twins was reportedly partly convergent and partly personalized.

The TCR originated in a young woman in good health. The material sequenced was CD8+ T cells sorted from blood. This chain links TRBV4-1 with TRBJ1-2, with 9 bases fitting TRBD1. CDR3 amino acids: CASSEGGDRATYGYTF. The CDR3, as DNA: TGCGCCAGCAGCGAGGGTGGGGACAGGGCTACCTATGGCTACACCTTC.